This paragraph reports one T cell receptor (beta chain). V was trimmed by 0 bases and J by 4 bases, leaving 12 bases between them. The CDR3 length is 15 residues. Germline lookup yields CDR1 MGHRA and CDR2 YSYEKL. This sample stems from a study of T cell changes during pregnancy in multiple sclerosis. The data were produced by immunoSEQ multiplex PCR, yet TCRdb's version contains in-frame clones alone and is incomplete. The sample records tens of thousands of clones, more than 75% being singletons. This sequence originates from a female donor in good health, enrolled as a control in a pregnancy study. This chain uses TRBV4-1 with TRBJ2-5, with D unclear. Sequenced material: CD8+ T cells from peripheral blood mononuclear cells, taken after pregnancy. The CDR3 sequence: CASSQDRTVGETQYF. In DNA form, the CDR3 reads TGCGCCAGCAGCCAAGATCGCACAGTAGGAGAGACCCAGTACTTC.